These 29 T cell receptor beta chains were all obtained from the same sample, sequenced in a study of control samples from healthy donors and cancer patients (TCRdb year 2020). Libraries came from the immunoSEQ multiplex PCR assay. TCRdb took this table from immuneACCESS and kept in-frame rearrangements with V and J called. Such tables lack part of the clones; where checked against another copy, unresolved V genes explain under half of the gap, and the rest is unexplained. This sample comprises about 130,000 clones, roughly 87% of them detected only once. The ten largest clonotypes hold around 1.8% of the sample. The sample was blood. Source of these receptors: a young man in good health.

The CDR3, as DNA: TGCGCCAGCAGCCCAGAGGTCAGCTCCTACGAGCAGTACTTC. It translates to CASSPEVSSYEQYF. The rearrangement links TRBV4-3 to TRBJ2-7; D is undetermined. This CDR3 has 14 amino acids. Germline V gives CDR1 LGHNA, CDR2 YSLEER. V gave up 4 bases and J gave up 0 bases, with 10 bases separating them.

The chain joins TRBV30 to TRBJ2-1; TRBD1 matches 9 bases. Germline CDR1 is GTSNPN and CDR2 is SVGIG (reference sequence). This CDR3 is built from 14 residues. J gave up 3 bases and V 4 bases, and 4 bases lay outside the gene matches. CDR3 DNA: TGTGCCTGGATCCCGGGACAGGGCTACAATGAGCAGTTCTTC. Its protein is CAWIPGQGYNEQFF.

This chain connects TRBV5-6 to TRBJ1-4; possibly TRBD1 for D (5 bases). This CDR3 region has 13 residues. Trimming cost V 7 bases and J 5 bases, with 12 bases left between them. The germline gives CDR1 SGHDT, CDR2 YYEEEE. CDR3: CASWGRFNEKLFF. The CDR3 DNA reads TGTGCCAGCTGGGGACGGTTCAATGAAAAACTGTTTTTT.

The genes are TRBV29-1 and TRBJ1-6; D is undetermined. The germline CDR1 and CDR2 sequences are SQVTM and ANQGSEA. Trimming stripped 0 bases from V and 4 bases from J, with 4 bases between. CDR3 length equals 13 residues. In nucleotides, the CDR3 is TGCAGCGTTGAAGAGGGTTATAATTCACCCCTCCACTTT. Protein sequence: CSVEEGYNSPLHF.

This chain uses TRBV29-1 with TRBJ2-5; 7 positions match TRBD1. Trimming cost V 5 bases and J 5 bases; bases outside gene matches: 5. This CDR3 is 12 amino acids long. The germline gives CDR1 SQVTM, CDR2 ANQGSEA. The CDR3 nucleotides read TGCAGCGTTCCTGCCAGGGGGGAGACCCAGTACTTC. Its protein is CSVPARGETQYF.

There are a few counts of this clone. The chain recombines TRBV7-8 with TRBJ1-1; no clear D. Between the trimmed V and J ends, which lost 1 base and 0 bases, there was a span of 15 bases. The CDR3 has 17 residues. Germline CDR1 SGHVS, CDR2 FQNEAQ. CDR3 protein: CASSLEVLYLMNTEAFF. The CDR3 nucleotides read TGTGCCAGCAGCTTAGAAGTTCTTTACCTAATGAACACTGAAGCTTTCTTT.

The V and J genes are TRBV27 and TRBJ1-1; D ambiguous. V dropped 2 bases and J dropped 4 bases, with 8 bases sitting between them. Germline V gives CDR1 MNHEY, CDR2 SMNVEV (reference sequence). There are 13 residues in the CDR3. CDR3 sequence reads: CASSLRWGTEAFF. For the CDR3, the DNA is TGTGCCAGCAGTTTACGTTGGGGCACTGAAGCTTTCTTT.

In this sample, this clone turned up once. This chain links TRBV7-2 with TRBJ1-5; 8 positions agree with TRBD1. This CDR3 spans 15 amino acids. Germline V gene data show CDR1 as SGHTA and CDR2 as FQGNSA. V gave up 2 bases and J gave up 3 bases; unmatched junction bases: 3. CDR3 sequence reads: CASSLNRGYNQPQHF. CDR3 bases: TGTGCCAGCAGCTTAAACAGGGGGTACAATCAGCCCCAGCATTTT.

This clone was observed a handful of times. The CDR3 reads CASSYSKLADYEQYF. The CDR3 region has the DNA TGTGCCAGCAGTTACTCGAAACTAGCGGACTACGAGCAGTACTTC. The chain joins TRBV6-2 or TRBV6-3 to TRBJ2-7; 8 bases are a match to TRBD2. CDR1 is MNHEY and CDR2 is SVGEGT in the germline V gene. V gave up 0 bases and J gave up 3 bases; unmatched junction bases: 4. The length of the CDR3 is 15 residues.

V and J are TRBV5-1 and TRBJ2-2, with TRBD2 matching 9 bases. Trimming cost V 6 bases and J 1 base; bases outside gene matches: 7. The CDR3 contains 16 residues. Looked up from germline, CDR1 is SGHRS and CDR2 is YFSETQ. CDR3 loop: CASIISGRMNTGELFF. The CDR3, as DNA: TGCGCCAGCATAATCAGCGGGAGGATGAACACCGGGGAGCTGTTTTTT. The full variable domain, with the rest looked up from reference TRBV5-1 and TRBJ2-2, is KAGVTQTPRYLIKTRGQQVTLSCSPISGHRSVSWYQQTPGQGLQFLFEYFSETQRNKGNFPGRFSGRQFSNSRSEMNVSTLELGDSALYLCASIISGRMNTGELFFGEGSRLTVL.

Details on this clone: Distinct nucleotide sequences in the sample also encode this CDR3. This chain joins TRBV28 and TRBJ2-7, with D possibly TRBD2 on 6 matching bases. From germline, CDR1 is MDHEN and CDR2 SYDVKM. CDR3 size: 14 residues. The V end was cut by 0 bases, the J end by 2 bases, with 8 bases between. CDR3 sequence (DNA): TGTGCCAGCAGTTTATGGGCGGGAACCTACGAGCAGTACTTC. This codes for CASSLWAGTYEQYF.

CDR3 DNA sequence: TGCGCCAGCAGCTTTATGACTGGCACTGAAGCTTTCTTT. Its translation is CASSFMTGTEAFF. This sequence joins TRBV5-1 and TRBJ1-1, with no clear D. CDR3 length: 13 residues. Per germline, CDR1 SGHRS and CDR2 YFSETQ. V lost 2 bases, J lost 4 bases, and 9 bases lay in between.

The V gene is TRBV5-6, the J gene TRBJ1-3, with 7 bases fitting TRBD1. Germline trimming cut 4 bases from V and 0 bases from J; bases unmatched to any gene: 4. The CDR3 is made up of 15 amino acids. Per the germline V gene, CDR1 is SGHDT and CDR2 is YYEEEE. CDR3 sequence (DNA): TGTGCCAGCAGCAGAGGGACAGCCTCTGGAAACACCATATATTTT. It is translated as CASSRGTASGNTIYF. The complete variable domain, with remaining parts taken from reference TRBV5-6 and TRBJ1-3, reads DAGVTQSPTHLIKTRGQQVTLRCSPKSGHDTVSWYQQALGQGPQFIFQYYEEEERQRGNFPDRFSGHQFPNYSSELNVNALLLGDSALYLCASSRGTASGNTIYFGEGSWLTVV.

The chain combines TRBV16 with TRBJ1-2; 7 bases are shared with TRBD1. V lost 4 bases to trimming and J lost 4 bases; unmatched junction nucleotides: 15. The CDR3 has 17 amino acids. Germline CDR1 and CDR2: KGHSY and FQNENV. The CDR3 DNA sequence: TGTGCCAGCAGCCGCACCGCAGACGAGGCAGGGGGCTATGGCTACACCTTC. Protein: CASSRTADEAGGYGYTF.

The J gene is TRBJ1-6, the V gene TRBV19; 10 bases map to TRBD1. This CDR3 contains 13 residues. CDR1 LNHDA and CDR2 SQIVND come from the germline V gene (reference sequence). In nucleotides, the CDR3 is TGTGCTAGAAAGGGACAGGGGAAATCACCCCTCCACTTT. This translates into CARKGQGKSPLHF.

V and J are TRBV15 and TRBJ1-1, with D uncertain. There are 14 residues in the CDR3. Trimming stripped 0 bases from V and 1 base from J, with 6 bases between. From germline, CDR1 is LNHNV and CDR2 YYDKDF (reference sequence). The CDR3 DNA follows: TGTGCCACCAGCAGAGAGGCGAAGAACACTGAAGCTTTCTTT. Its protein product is CATSREAKNTEAFF.

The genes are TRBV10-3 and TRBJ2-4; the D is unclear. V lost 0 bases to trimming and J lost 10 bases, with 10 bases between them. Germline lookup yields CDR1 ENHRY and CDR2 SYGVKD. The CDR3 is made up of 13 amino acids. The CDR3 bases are TGTGCCATCAGTGAGTCCTTTCCTCCAATTCAGTACTTC. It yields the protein CAISESFPPIQYF.

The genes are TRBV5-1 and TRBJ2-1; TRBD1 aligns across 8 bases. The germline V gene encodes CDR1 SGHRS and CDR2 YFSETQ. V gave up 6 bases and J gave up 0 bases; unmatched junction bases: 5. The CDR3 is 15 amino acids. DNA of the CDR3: TGCGCCAGCATGGGCCAGGGGGCCTCCTACAATGAGCAGTTCTTC. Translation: CASMGQGASYNEQFF. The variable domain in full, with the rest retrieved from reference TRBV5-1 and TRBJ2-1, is KAGVTQTPRYLIKTRGQQVTLSCSPISGHRSVSWYQQTPGQGLQFLFEYFSETQRNKGNFPGRFSGRQFSNSRSEMNVSTLELGDSALYLCASMGQGASYNEQFFGPGTRLTVL.

DNA for the CDR3: TGCGCCAGCAGCCATAGCGGGAGGTTCTACAATGAGCAGTTCTTC. The encoded protein is CASSHSGRFYNEQFF. The rearrangement joins TRBV4-1 to TRBJ2-1; 10 bases agree with TRBD2. Germline assignment: CDR1 MGHRA and CDR2 YSYEKL. The CDR3 length is 15 residues. Germline trimming cut 3 bases from V and 3 bases from J; bases unmatched to any gene: 2.

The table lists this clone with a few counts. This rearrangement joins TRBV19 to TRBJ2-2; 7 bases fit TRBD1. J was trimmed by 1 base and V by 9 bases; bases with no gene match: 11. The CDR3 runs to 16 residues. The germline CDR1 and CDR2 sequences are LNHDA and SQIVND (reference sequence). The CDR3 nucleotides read TGTGCCAGCTTGCGTAGGGGGCGCATGAACACCGGGGAGCTGTTTTTT. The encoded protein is CASLRRGRMNTGELFF. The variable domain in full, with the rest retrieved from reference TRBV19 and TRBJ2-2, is DGGITQSPKYLFRKEGQNVTLSCEQNLNHDAMYWYRQDPGQGLRLIYYSQIVNDFQKGDIAEGYSVSREKKESFPLTVTSAQKNPTAFYLCASLRRGRMNTGELFFGEGSRLTVL.

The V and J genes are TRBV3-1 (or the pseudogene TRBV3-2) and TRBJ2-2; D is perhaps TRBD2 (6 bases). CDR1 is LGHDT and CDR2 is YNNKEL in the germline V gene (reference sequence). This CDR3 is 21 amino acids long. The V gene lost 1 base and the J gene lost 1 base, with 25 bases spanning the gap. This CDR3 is CASSQGLRGRPGRLNTGELFF. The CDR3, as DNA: TGTGCCAGCAGCCAAGGGCTGCGGGGTCGTCCGGGACGCCTGAACACCGGGGAGCTGTTTTTT.

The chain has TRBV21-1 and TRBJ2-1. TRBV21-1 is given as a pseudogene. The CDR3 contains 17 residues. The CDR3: CASSRHVRGSSYNEQFF. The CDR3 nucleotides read TGTGCCAGCAGTCGACACGTGCGCGGCAGCTCCTACAATGAGCAGTTCTTC.

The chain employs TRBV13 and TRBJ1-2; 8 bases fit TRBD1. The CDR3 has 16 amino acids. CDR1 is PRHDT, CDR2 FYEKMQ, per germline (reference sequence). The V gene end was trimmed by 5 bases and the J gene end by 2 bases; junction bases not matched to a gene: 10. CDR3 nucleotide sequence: TGTGCCAGCAGCCCTACCGGACAGGGTGGGAACTATGGCTACACCTTC. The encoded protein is CASSPTGQGGNYGYTF.

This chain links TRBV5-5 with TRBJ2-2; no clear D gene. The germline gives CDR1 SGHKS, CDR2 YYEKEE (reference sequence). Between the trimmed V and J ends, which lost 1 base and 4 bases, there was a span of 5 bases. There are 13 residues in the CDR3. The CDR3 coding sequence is TGTGCCAGCAGCTTGCAAACCACCGGGGAGCTGTTTTTT. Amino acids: CASSLQTTGELFF.

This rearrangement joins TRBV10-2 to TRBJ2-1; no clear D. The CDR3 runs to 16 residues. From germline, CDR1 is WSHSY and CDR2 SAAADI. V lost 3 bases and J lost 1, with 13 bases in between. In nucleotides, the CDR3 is TGCGCCAGCAGTGAAATTCCTAATTTATCCTACAATGAGCAGTTCTTC. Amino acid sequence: CASSEIPNLSYNEQFF.

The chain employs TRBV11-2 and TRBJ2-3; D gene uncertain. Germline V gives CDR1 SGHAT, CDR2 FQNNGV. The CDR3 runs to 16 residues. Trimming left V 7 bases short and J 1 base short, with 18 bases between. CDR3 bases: TGTGCCAGCACCCCCAAGGCGTGGGATGGCACAGATACGCAGTATTTT. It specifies CASTPKAWDGTDTQYF.

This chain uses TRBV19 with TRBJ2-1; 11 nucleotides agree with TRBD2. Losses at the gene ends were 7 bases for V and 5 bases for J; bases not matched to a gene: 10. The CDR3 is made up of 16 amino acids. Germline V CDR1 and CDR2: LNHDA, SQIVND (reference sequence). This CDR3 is CASNPLAGGPDNEQFF. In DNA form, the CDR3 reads TGTGCCAGTAACCCTTTAGCGGGAGGGCCGGACAATGAGCAGTTCTTC. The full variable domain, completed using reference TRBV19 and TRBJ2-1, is DGGITQSPKYLFRKEGQNVTLSCEQNLNHDAMYWYRQDPGQGLRLIYYSQIVNDFQKGDIAEGYSVSREKKESFPLTVTSAQKNPTAFYLCASNPLAGGPDNEQFFGPGTRLTVL.

CDR3 sequence (DNA): TGTGCCAGCAGCGTAGTCTCGCAGGGCGCGAACACCGGGGAGCTGTTTTTT. It codes for CASSVVSQGANTGELFF. V usage is TRBV9 and J usage is TRBJ2-2, with D possibly matching TRBD1 (5 bases). The CDR3 contains 17 residues. The germline V gene has CDR1 SGDLS and CDR2 YYNGEE. With 0 bases removed from V and 0 bases from J, the gap between germline ends came to 12 bases.

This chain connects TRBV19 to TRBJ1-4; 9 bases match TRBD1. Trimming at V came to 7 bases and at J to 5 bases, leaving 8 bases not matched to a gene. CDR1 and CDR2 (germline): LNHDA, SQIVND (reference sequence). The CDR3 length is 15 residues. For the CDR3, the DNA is TGTGCCAGTAACATACGGGACAGGGCAAATGAAAAACTGTTTTTT. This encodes CASNIRDRANEKLFF.